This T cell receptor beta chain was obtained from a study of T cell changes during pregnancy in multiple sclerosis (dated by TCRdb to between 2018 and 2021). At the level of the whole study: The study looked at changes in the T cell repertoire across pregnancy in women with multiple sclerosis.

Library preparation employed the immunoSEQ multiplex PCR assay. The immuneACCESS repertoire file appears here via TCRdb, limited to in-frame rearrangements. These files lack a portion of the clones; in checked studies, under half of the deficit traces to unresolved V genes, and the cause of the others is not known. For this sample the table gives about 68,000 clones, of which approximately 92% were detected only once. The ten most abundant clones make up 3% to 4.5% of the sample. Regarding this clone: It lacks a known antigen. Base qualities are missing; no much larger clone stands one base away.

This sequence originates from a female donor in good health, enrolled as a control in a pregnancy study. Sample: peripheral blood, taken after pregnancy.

For the CDR3, the sequence is CASTVGGGTRTDTQYF. At the DNA level, the sequence is TGTGCCAGCACCGTAGGGGGGGGCACCCGCACAGATACGCAGTATTTT. The chain employs TRBV28 and TRBJ2-3, and possibly TRBD2, on 7 matching bases. The CDR3 measures 16 amino acids from cysteine to phenylalanine. Only CDR3 DNA remains: 48 bases, in frame from the first base. CDR1 and CDR2 were assigned from the germline V gene as MDHEN and SYDVKM. V loses 7 bases, J loses 1 base, and the germline ends lie 18 bases apart.